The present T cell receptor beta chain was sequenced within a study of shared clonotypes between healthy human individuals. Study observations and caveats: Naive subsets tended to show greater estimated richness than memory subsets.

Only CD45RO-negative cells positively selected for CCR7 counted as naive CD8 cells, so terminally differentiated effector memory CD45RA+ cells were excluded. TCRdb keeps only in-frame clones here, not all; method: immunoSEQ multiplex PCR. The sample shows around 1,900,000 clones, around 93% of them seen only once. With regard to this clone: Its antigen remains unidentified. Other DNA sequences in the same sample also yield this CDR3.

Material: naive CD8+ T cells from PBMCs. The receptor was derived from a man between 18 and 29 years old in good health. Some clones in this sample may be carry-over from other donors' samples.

In nucleotides, the CDR3 is TGTGCCAGCAGTTACTCCGGGACAGGGGGCTACGAGCAGTACTTC. Amino acid sequence: CASSYSGTGGYEQYF. This chain joins TRBV6-6 and TRBJ2-7; 11 bases agree with TRBD1. J lost 3 bases, V lost 0 bases, and 1 base had no gene match. Germline CDR1 MNHNY, CDR2 SVGAGI (reference sequence). The CDR3 has 15 amino acids.